One sample yielded the 18 T cell receptor beta chains listed below, sequenced in a study of regulatory T cells in long-lasting Graves disease. This sample's time point: newly diagnosed GD, antithyroid drugs for less than 3 months. Isolated PBMC RNA provided the starting material for the TCR library. Sequencing libraries for TCR beta were prepared with iRepertoire HTBI primers and Arm-PCR of CDR3 regions. One entry per CDR3 protein results from TCRdb running MiXCR on the multiplex PCR reads. The sample includes 360,000 or so distinct CDR3 sequences, 10% to 15% seen only once; the top ten take about 20%. This sample also belongs to another study, concerning T cells in Graves' hyperthyroidism and ophthalmopathy.

The source was peripheral blood mononuclear cells (PBMCs), collected at new diagnosis, from a patient treated with antithyroid drugs. These receptors were taken from a woman younger than 35 with Graves disease.

This clonotype has just a few counts. The genes are TRBV11-2 and TRBJ2-2; no reliable D call. Trimming shortened V by 2 bases and J by 0 bases, and 4 bases separated the two germline ends. The CDR3 has 14 amino acids. Per the germline V gene, CDR1 is SGHAT and CDR2 is FQNNGV. In nucleotides, the CDR3 is TGTGCCAGCAGCTTAATTTCGAACACCGGGGAGCTGTTTTTT. As protein: CASSLISNTGELFF.

In its sample, this clonotype was seen many times. One junction end does not reproduce the germline sequence, and a read error may be involved. The rearrangement joins TRBV6-1 to TRBJ1-5; D ambiguous. CDR3 length: 15 amino acids. Germline loops: CDR1 MNHNS, CDR2 SASEGT. CDR3 sequence reads: CASREAFGDYQPQHF. The CDR3 DNA is TGTGCCAGCAGGGAAGCTTTCGGAGACTATCAGCCCCAGCATTTT.

This clonotype has a count of ten or more. The rearrangement uses TRBV7-2 and TRBJ1-2; D is possibly TRBD1 (6 bases). The length of the CDR3 is 12 residues. In germline, CDR1 is SGHTA, CDR2 FQGNSA. Deletions cut 8 bases from V and 10 bases from J, with 17 bases between. Here the CDR3 reads CASVGSGGAYTF. For the CDR3, the DNA is TGTGCCAGCGTTGGTTCGGGGGGCGCCTACACCTTC.

On this clonotype itself: This may come from a read error, since a much larger clone is one base off. The V gene is TRBV6-1, the J gene TRBJ2-1, with TRBD2 identical over 9 bases. Germline CDR1 MNHNS, CDR2 SASEGT. CDR3 length: 14 amino acids. J lost 10 bases, V lost 6 bases, and 10 bases had no gene match. DNA for the CDR3: TGTGCCAGCAGGTGGACTAGCGTGACGAACGAGCAGTTCTTC. It codes for CASRWTSVTNEQFF.

This clonotype has a handful of counts. A clone one base away is much larger, so this may be a read error. The rearrangement joins TRBV24-1 to TRBJ2-7; D is uncertain. CDR1 is KGHDR, CDR2 SFDVKD, per germline. The CDR3 is 13 residues long. V lost 3 bases and J 4 bases, leaving 9 bases between the germline ends. For the CDR3, the DNA is TGTGCCACCAGTGATGGGTACCCTTACGAGCAGTACTTC. This encodes CATSDGYPYEQYF.

As for this clonotype: Being one base from a much bigger clone, this may be a read error. The J gene is TRBJ2-1, the V gene TRBV20-1, with D possibly TRBD2 on 5 matching bases. The V gene lost 6 bases and the J gene lost 5 bases, with 14 bases spanning the gap. Germline CDR1 and CDR2: DFQATT and SNEGSKA (reference sequence). The length of the CDR3 is 13 residues. CDR3 amino acids: CSARGRAHNEQFF. The CDR3 DNA follows: TGCAGTGCCCGGGGAAGGGCCCACAATGAGCAGTTCTTC.

There are a few counts of this clonotype. The V call is TRBV5-5, the J call TRBJ2-7, with TRBD2 matching over 11 bases. Looked up from germline, CDR1 is SGHKS and CDR2 is YYEKEE (reference sequence). V gave up 5 bases and J gave up 0 bases; unmatched junction bases: 7. The CDR3 runs to 16 residues. CDR3 in amino acids: CASRTGTSGPSYEQYF. Here the CDR3 DNA reads TGTGCCAGCAGGACCGGGACTAGCGGACCCTCCTACGAGCAGTACTTC.

This clonotype came up many times. This chain connects TRBV6-5 to TRBJ1-2, with a possible D match to TRBD1 (5 bases). Germline loops: CDR1 MNHEY, CDR2 SVGAGI. Trimming pared 2 bases from V and 1 base from J, leaving 14 bases between. The CDR3 length is 16 residues. The CDR3 region is CASSYIDRLYNYGYTF. DNA for the CDR3: TGTGCCAGCAGTTACATCGACAGACTTTATAACTATGGCTACACCTTC.

This clonotype was observed a handful of times. The chain combines TRBV7-9 with TRBJ2-7; maybe TRBD1 (6 bases). The germline V gene has CDR1 SEHNR and CDR2 FQNEAQ (reference sequence). V was pared by 5 bases and J by 3 bases, with 11 bases between. The CDR3 has 13 amino acids. As DNA, the CDR3 is TGTGCCAGCAGCGGGGACACCTACTACGAGCAGTACTTC. Protein product: CASSGDTYYEQYF. The whole variable domain, remainder taken from reference TRBV7-9 and TRBJ2-7, is DTGVSQNPRHKITKRGQNVTFRCDPISEHNRLYWYRQTLGQGPEFLTYFQNEAQLEKSRLLSDRFSAERPKGSFSTLEIQRTEQGDSAMYLCASSGDTYYEQYFGPGTRLTVT.

This sequence joins TRBV29-1 and TRBJ1-2, with TRBD1 matching 7 bases. The germline CDR1 and CDR2 sequences are SQVTM and ANQGSEA. J lost 6 bases, V lost 7 bases, and 5 bases had no gene match. CDR3 length equals 11 residues. The CDR3 bases are TGCAGCGGTCTACAGGGGAATGGCTACACCTTC. Its protein is CSGLQGNGYTF.

On this clonotype: At one end the junction does not follow the germline gene, possibly because of a read error. The V and J genes are TRBV12-3 or TRBV12-4 and TRBJ2-7; no reliable D call. This CDR3 has 14 residues. The CDR3, as DNA: TGTGTCAGCAGTTTAGATTGGGCAGGATACGAGCAGTACTTC. It translates to CVSSLDWAGYEQYF.

V is TRBV19 and J is TRBJ1-1; 8 bases align to TRBD1. The germline gives CDR1 LNHDA, CDR2 SQIVND (reference sequence). The CDR3 extends over 12 amino acids. J lost 11 bases, V lost 6 bases, and 8 bases had no gene match. CDR3 sequence (DNA): TGTGCCAGTAGCTCGACAGGGGTGGCGGCTTTCTTT. As protein: CASSSTGVAAFF.

This chain links TRBV4-2 with TRBJ2-2; 8 bases fit TRBD1. Unmatched junction bases numbered 5, after V lost 5 bases and J lost 3 bases. Germline V lookup: CDR1 LGHNA, CDR2 YNFKEQ. This CDR3 contains 15 residues. Here the CDR3 reads CASSTGTGDTGELFF. The CDR3 DNA reads as TGTGCCAGCAGCACCGGGACAGGCGACACCGGGGAGCTGTTTTTT.

This clonotype was seen ten or more times. The junction differs from germline at one of its ends, possibly a read error. The chain couples TRBV7-9 to TRBJ2-1; 7 bases are shared with TRBD1. The length of the CDR3 is 17 residues. Germline values: CDR1 SEHNR, CDR2 FQNEAQ (reference sequence). The CDR3, as DNA: TGTGCCAGCAGCCTCCCCCGTGGGGACAGAAACTACAATGAGCAGCTCTTC. It codes for CASSLPRGDRNYNEQLF.

This clonotype was seen only a few times. V gene TRBV20-1 combines with J gene TRBJ1-4; 8 bases are a match to TRBD1. With V trimmed by 0 bases and J by 7 bases, 10 bases remained unmatched. CDR3 size: 16 residues. Germline V gene lookup returns CDR1 DFQATT and CDR2 SNEGSKA (reference sequence). The CDR3 region has the DNA TGCAGTGCTAGAGATTCTTGGGGACAGGAACCTGAAAAACTGTTTTTT. This sequence encodes CSARDSWGQEPEKLFF.

This clonotype was seen at least ten times. The genes are TRBV5-6 and TRBJ2-2; D may correspond to TRBD1 or TRBD2 (5 bases each). CDR1 SGHDT and CDR2 YYEEEE come from the germline V gene. V was cut by 4 bases and J by 3 bases, with 13 bases left in between. The CDR3 is 15 amino acids. As DNA, the CDR3 is TGTGCCAGCAGCACGGGACCAATATACACCGGGGAGCTGTTTTTT. This gives the protein CASSTGPIYTGELFF.

This clonotype was seen many times. The genes are TRBV7-2 and TRBJ1-2, with D unclear. V lost 5 bases and J 8 bases, leaving 15 bases between the germline ends. The CDR3 covers 13 residues. Germline values: CDR1 SGHTA, CDR2 FQGNSA. The CDR3 is CASSQAWDLGYTF. In nucleotides, the CDR3 is TGTGCCAGCAGCCAGGCTTGGGATTTGGGCTACACCTTC.

This clonotype has only a few counts. The rearrangement joins TRBV30 to TRBJ1-1, with D hard to call. The CDR3 spans 12 residues. Germline V gene sequence: CDR1 GTSNPN, CDR2 SVGIG (reference sequence). Trimming removed 0 bases at V and 8 bases at J, with 10 bases between. DNA of the CDR3: TGTGCCTGGAGTGTCCCGTTTTTGGAAGCTTTCTTT. Protein sequence: CAWSVPFLEAFF.